This entry lists 13 T cell receptor beta chains sequenced from one sample in a study of metastatic and nonmetastatic thyroid tumors. Through MiXCR, TCRdb re-clonotyped the PCR reads. The sample has tens of thousands of clones; 15% to 20% are singletons. Nobody among the patients had been given any treatment before thyroid surgery. The sample comprised blood. These receptors were taken from a female donor with papillary thyroid cancer or a benign thyroid nodule (not recorded which). Some clones in this sample may be carry-over from other donors' samples.

This clone was counted only a few times. A much larger clone lies one base from this, so it may be a read error. V and J are TRBV7-9 and TRBJ2-7; possibly TRBD2 for D (6 bases). This CDR3 comprises 15 residues. With 4 bases removed from V and 0 bases from J, the gap between germline ends came to 13 bases. The germline V gene encodes CDR1 SEHNR and CDR2 FQNEAQ (reference sequence). In DNA, the CDR3 is TGTGCCAGCAGCTCGATTTGGGGGGACTCCTACGAGCAGTACTTC. Translation gives CASSSIWGDSYEQYF.

This clone was counted at least ten times. The chain links TRBV2 to TRBJ2-7; D is ambiguous. CDR3 length: 11 amino acids. Deletions cut 2 bases from V and 3 bases from J, with 2 bases between. Germline lookup yields CDR1 SNHLY and CDR2 FYNNEI. DNA for the CDR3: TGTGCCAGCAGTGAAAACTACGAGCAGTACTTC. This translates into CASSENYEQYF.

This clone showed up many times. The V and J genes are TRBV11-2 and TRBJ2-7, with D perhaps matching TRBD1 (6 bases). This CDR3 has 14 amino acids. The V gene lost 5 bases and the J gene lost 4 bases, with 15 bases spanning the gap. Per germline, CDR1 SGHAT and CDR2 FQNNGV. CDR3 sequence reads: CASSLWTAEYEQYF. The CDR3 nucleotides are TGTGCCAGCAGCCTTTGGACAGCTGAATACGAGCAGTACTTC.

This clone was seen many times. The V and J genes are TRBV6-1 and TRBJ2-1, with a possible D match to TRBD2 (5 bases). V dropped 4 bases and J dropped 7 bases, with 14 bases sitting between them. The CDR3 contains 14 residues. Germline CDR1 and CDR2: MNHNS and SASEGT. CDR3 region: CASSGGSFGNEQFF. The DNA of the CDR3 is TGTGCCAGCAGTGGAGGGAGCTTTGGGAATGAGCAGTTCTTC.

This clone was recorded many times. The CDR3, as DNA: TGTGCCAGCTCACCACGAGGGAACACTGAAGCTTTCTTT. It translates to CASSPRGNTEAFF. This chain links TRBV18 with TRBJ1-1; D remains ambiguous. Germline CDR1 reads KGHSH; CDR2 reads LQKENI. The CDR3 covers 13 residues. The germline V and J ends were trimmed by 1 base and 1 base, with 4 bases remaining between them.

There are many counts of this clone. The chain carries TRBV11-2 and TRBJ1-4; D gene unclear. The CDR3 covers 17 residues. V shed 4 bases and J shed 0 bases, with 15 bases lying between them. Germline assignment: CDR1 SGHAT and CDR2 FQNNGV. CDR3 bases: TGTGCCAGCAGCTCTAGTTCCCTTTTTTCAACTAATGAAAAACTGTTTTTT. It translates to CASSSSSLFSTNEKLFF.

This clone was observed at least ten times. Relative to the germline gene, one junction end is altered; a read error may explain this. The V and J genes are TRBV27 and TRBJ1-5, with TRBD1 matching 9 bases. The CDR3 sequence is 15 residues long. Germline lookup yields CDR1 MNHEY and CDR2 SMNVEV (reference sequence). CDR3 residues: CAGSPGTGSDQPQHF. The CDR3 DNA sequence: TGTGCCGGCAGTCCCGGGACAGGGAGTGATCAGCCCCAGCATTTT.

With respect to this clone: The conserved final phenylalanine or tryptophan is absent from the CDR3, which likely points to a read error. The genes are TRBV20-1 and TRBJ2-7; possibly TRBD1 for D (6 bases). This CDR3 has 12 amino acids. V was cut by 6 bases and J by 4 bases, with 13 bases left in between. Germline CDR1 is DFQATT and CDR2 is SNEGSKA (reference sequence). This CDR3 is CSAIQRGYEQYL. In DNA, the CDR3 is TGCAGTGCAATTCAGAGGGGGTACGAGCAGTACTTG.

This clone showed up many times. The chain uses TRBV29-1 and TRBJ1-4; D is unresolved. Trimming took 0 bases from V and 0 from J, leaving 8 bases between them. The CDR3 length is 15 residues. Per germline, CDR1 SQVTM and CDR2 ANQGSEA. The CDR3 region has the DNA TGCAGCGTTGAAGATTCCGGGGCAACTAATGAAAAACTGTTTTTT. It translates to CSVEDSGATNEKLFF.

This clone was detected only a few times. This chain links TRBV27 with TRBJ2-7, with a possible D match to TRBD1 (6 bases). The CDR3 extends over 14 amino acids. The V gene lost 5 bases and the J gene lost 3 bases, with 14 bases spanning the gap. Germline CDR1 reads MNHEY; CDR2 reads SMNVEV (reference sequence). This CDR3 is CASSHRDNSYEQYF. CDR3 bases: TGTGCCAGCAGTCACCGGGACAACAGCTACGAGCAGTACTTC.

This chain uses TRBV20-1 with TRBJ2-5, with a weak D call TRBD1 (7 bases). The CDR3 is 14 residues long. V was cut by 4 bases and J by 5 bases, with 17 bases left in between. Germline CDR1 reads DFQATT; CDR2 reads SNEGSKA (reference sequence). CDR3 sequence reads: CSATPTGRYETQYF. The CDR3, as DNA: TGCAGTGCTACCCCGACAGGGAGGTATGAGACCCAGTACTTC.

This clone was seen many times. This chain links TRBV2 with TRBJ2-2; TRBD2 aligns across 9 bases. This CDR3 contains 17 residues. The germline CDR1 and CDR2 sequences are SNHLY and FYNNEI. With 2 bases clipped from V and 2 bases from J, the junction kept 6 bases outside the gene matches. DNA of the CDR3: TGTGCCAGCAGTGAAAGGTCCCTAGCGGGAAACACCGGGGAGCTGTTTTTT. Its translation is CASSERSLAGNTGELFF.

This clone was observed at least ten times. The chain uses TRBV10-1 and TRBJ1-5; TRBD1 might be the D (5 bases). Per the germline V gene, CDR1 is WNHNN and CDR2 is SYGVQD (reference sequence). V lost 11 bases, J lost 3 bases, and 17 bases lay in between. This CDR3 has 14 amino acids. The CDR3 nucleotides read TGCGCCCCACAAAAGTTCAGGGACAATCAGCCCCAGCATTTT. This sequence encodes CAPQKFRDNQPQHF.